This T cell receptor (beta chain) was observed in a study of blood T cells in healthy people across ages (dated by TCRdb to about 2015). Broadly, across the study: In model experiments, roughly one uniquely barcoded TCR beta cDNA molecule per two T cells was captured by template switching. For two donors (one aged 18 to 30 and one aged 80 or older), the study analyzed two additional independent replicas of 1 million unique cDNA reads from the same blood draw. To avoid experimental bias, donors of different ages were randomly spread across the sequencing lanes. The study measured age-related changes in TCR beta repertoire diversity using deep sequencing normalized with unique cDNA molecular identifiers. The donors were split into four age groups: young (average about 15 years), middle-aged (39), aged (about 56) and long-lived (roughly 86). The full study reports these points: The long-lived group showed more naive CD4+ T cells, fewer expanded clones and increased TCR diversity than the aged group, suggesting age selection. There was a strong correlation between observed TCR beta diversity and the percentage of naive T cells measured by flow cytometry. Donor CMV infection status was unknown, potentially confounding age-related changes in expanded clonotypes. Estimates of total diversity based on one million sequenced T cells were regarded as lower bounds and as underestimates. As age increased, observed TCR beta diversity per million T cells dropped in a roughly linear way, and a significant reduction was already evident by age around 41. Conclusive comparison of naive and antigen-experienced compartments was prevented by the profiling of bulk unsorted PBMCs.

Libraries came from 5' RACE. The instrument was an Illumina HiSeq 2500. A second PCR of roughly 7 to 11 cycles was performed with a sample-barcoded 5' primer and a J-beta primer mix. Each TCR beta cDNA molecule received a unique molecular identifier from a template-switch 5' adaptor carrying 12 random nucleotides. At least 2.5 million CDR3-containing paired-end reads were obtained from each sample. The Mint cDNA synthesis kit, primed by a TRBC-specific oligonucleotide, was used to synthesize first-strand cDNA from all RNA. Following uracil-DNA glycosylase treatment, a first 18-cycle PCR with universal primers M1SS and BC2_uni_R was performed on all cDNA. The authors' pipeline ran thus. For normalization, 1 million high-quality reads, each with a distinct molecular identifier, were randomly selected from each sample. Reads sharing molecular identifiers were discarded rather than binned into consensus sequences. MiTCR, with a Q25 quality threshold and the strictest error-elimination algorithm, was used for CDR3 identification, clonotype clustering and error correction. A nonparametric unseen species model using Euler transformation provided a lower-bound estimate of total TCR beta diversity. TCRdb cleaned the public reads at Q25 with fastp, built clones with MiXCR and kept in-frame beta chains. Every distinct CDR3 protein forms one entry, paired with its most common genes and DNA. V and J calls and clone size were set by TCRdb, not the authors. The sample table contains about 640,000 distinct CDR3 sequences; only one count was recorded for approximately 30% of them. Together, the top ten hold around 14% of the sample.

The donors were roughly 39 Caucasian individuals from Russia, aged about 6 to 95 years, who were systemically healthy. Each donor gave about 9.8 milliliters of peripheral blood, drawn into EDTA-treated Vacutainer tubes. Ficoll-Paque density-gradient centrifugation was used to isolate PBMCs, with at least 6.5 million obtained per sample. Total RNA was extracted from PBMCs with Trizol reagent, with at least 6 micrograms obtained per sample. For every donor, flow cytometry on a PBMC aliquot measured the percentage of naive CD45RAhigh/CD27high T cells. A few counts support this clonotype. It has no known antigen specificity. The junction shows a germline mismatch at one end, possibly a read error. CDR1 and CDR2 are read off the germline V gene as SGHDT and YYEEEE. The CDR3 runs 15 residues from the cysteine to the phenylalanine. Here the CDR3 DNA is all that survives: 45 bases in frame from base 1.

The TCR sequence derives from a woman aged 80 or over in good health. The sequenced sample consisted of blood. The rearranged segments are TRBV5-6 and TRBJ2-1; 8 bases in the middle match TRBD2. Read as DNA, the sequence is TGTGCCGGCAGCTTGGACGGGGGGGCCTACAATGAGCAGTTCTTC. Translated, it gives CAGSLDGGAYNEQFF.